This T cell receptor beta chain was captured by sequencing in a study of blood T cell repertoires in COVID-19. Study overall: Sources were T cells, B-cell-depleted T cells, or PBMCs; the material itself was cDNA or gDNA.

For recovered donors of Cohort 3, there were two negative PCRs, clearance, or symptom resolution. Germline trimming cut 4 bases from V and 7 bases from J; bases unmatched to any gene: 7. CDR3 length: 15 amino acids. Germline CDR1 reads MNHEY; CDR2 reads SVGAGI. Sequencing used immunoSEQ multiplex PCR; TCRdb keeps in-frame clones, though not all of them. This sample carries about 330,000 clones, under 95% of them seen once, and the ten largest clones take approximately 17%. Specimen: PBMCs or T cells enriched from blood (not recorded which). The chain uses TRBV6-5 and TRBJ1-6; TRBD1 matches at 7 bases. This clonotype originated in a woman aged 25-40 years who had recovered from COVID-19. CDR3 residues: CASSFRQGGNSPLHF. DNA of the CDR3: TGTGCCAGCAGTTTCCGACAGGGTGGCAATTCACCCCTCCACTTT.